Following are 17 T cell receptor beta chains from one sample sequenced in a study of blood T cell repertoires in COVID-19. Repertoires were generated with immunoSEQ multiplex PCR, while TCRdb's copy carries only in-frame clones and drops some. In the table there are about 54,000 clones, over 65% of which are singletons. Specimen: peripheral blood. These receptors came from a human donor in a cohort sampled during active COVID-19.

The chain has TRBV7-2 and TRBJ2-2; perhaps TRBD1 as D (6 bases). Trimming took 4 bases from V and 5 from J, leaving 14 bases between them. The CDR3 is 15 residues long. The germline V gene encodes CDR1 SGHTA and CDR2 FQGNSA. The CDR3 here is CASSYTTGLTGELFF. In nucleotides, the CDR3 is TGTGCCAGCAGCTACACAACAGGGCTAACCGGGGAGCTGTTTTTT.

This clone has only one observation. The chain couples TRBV12-5 to TRBJ1-2, with a possible D match to TRBD1 (6 bases). Germline CDR1 is LGHNT and CDR2 is FRNRAP. The germline V and J ends were trimmed by 0 bases and 3 bases, with 26 bases remaining between them. This CDR3 comprises 20 residues. The CDR3 DNA sequence: TGTGCTAGTGGTTTGGTACTTTATGGGTCGGGACAAGGGATCGACTATGGCTACACCTTC. This translates into CASGLVLYGSGQGIDYGYTF.

In its sample, this clone was seen a few times. The chain joins TRBV6-4 to TRBJ1-6, with TRBD1 identical over 7 bases. The CDR3 runs to 14 residues. The J segment lost 9 bases and the V segment lost 8 bases, leaving 10 bases of the junction unmatched. Germline V gene data show CDR1 as MRHNA and CDR2 as SNTAGT. CDR3 nucleotides: TGTGCCAGCGGACCCGGGCCAGGGGGTTCACCCCTCCACTTT. It encodes CASGPGPGGSPLHF.

This clone is a singleton in its sample. V usage is TRBV3-1 (or the pseudogene TRBV3-2) and J usage is TRBJ1-6; unclear D gene. The CDR3 runs to 14 residues. CDR1 LGHDT and CDR2 YNNKEL come from the germline V gene (reference sequence). V dropped 1 base and J dropped 9 bases, with 10 bases sitting between them. CDR3 DNA sequence: TGTGCCAGCAGCCAAGTTGGGAGGCGTTCACCCCTCCACTTT. This sequence encodes CASSQVGRRSPLHF.

This rearrangement joins TRBV18 to TRBJ2-7; 7 bases are shared with TRBD1. Germline trimming cut 4 bases from V and 4 bases from J; bases unmatched to any gene: 4. This CDR3 spans 13 amino acids. Germline CDR1 is KGHSH and CDR2 is LQKENI. CDR3 sequence reads: CASSRGQAYEQYF. Here the CDR3 DNA reads TGTGCCAGCTCACGTGGACAGGCTTACGAGCAGTACTTC.

This chain uses TRBV19 with TRBJ2-7; the D gene is possibly TRBD2 (5 bases). The V end lost 5 bases, the J end lost 1 base, and 12 bases lay between the germline ends. The CDR3 runs 14 residues. Germline CDR1 is LNHDA and CDR2 is SQIVND (reference sequence). The CDR3 nucleotides are TGTGCCAGTAGTGATCGGGGTAGTTCCTACGAGCAGTACTTC. Amino acids: CASSDRGSSYEQYF.

The chain combines TRBV2 with TRBJ2-5; possibly TRBD2 for D (6 bases). CDR1 and CDR2 (germline): SNHLY, FYNNEI. V was pared by 3 bases and J by 3 bases, with 11 bases between. This CDR3 contains 14 residues. CDR3 coding DNA: TGTGCCAGCAGTGATGGGGGGACGGAAGAGACCCAGTACTTC. Its translation: CASSDGGTEETQYF. Looking up the rest from reference TRBV2 and TRBJ2-5 gives the full variable domain: EPEVTQTPSHQVTQMGQEVILRCVPISNHLYFYWYRQILGQKVEFLVSFYNNEISEKSEIFDDQFSVERPDGSNFTLKIRSTKLEDSAMYFCASSDGGTEETQYFGPGTRLLVL.

There are a few counts of this clone. The chain carries TRBV28 and TRBJ1-5; 10 positions agree with TRBD1. This CDR3 contains 13 residues. Per the germline V gene, CDR1 is MDHEN and CDR2 is SYDVKM. V shed 6 bases and J 7 bases; nucleotides not matched to a gene: 3. CDR3 DNA: TGTGCCAGCAGAGGACAGGGGGGACAGCCCCAGCATTTT. This gives the protein CASRGQGGQPQHF.

This sequence joins TRBV7-2 and TRBJ2-5; D is possibly TRBD2 (6 bases). CDR1 SGHTA and CDR2 FQGNSA come from the germline V gene. Between the trimmed V and J ends, which lost 5 bases and 5 bases, there was a span of 21 bases. The CDR3 extends over 16 amino acids. The CDR3 sequence: CASSPGEGIWGETQYF. As DNA, the CDR3 is TGTGCCAGCAGCCCGGGAGAGGGCATCTGGGGGGAGACCCAGTACTTC. The whole variable domain, filled in from reference TRBV7-2 and TRBJ2-5, reads GAGVSQSPSNKVTEKGKDVELRCDPISGHTALYWYRQSLGQGLEFLIYFQGNSAPDKSGLPSDRFSAERTGGSVSTLTIQRTQQEDSAVYLCASSPGEGIWGETQYFGPGTRLLVL.

For the CDR3, the DNA is TGTGCCAGCAGTCCTGGCCCGGGACAGAATCAGCCCCAGCATTTT. The encoded protein is CASSPGPGQNQPQHF. The chain carries TRBV28 and TRBJ1-5, with 7 positions matching TRBD1. Germline trimming cut 5 bases from V and 4 bases from J; bases unmatched to any gene: 8. This CDR3 spans 15 amino acids. CDR1 and CDR2 from the germline V gene are MDHEN and SYDVKM.

This clone appeared a few times. This chain uses TRBV3-1 (or the pseudogene TRBV3-2) with TRBJ2-3; TRBD2 aligns across 10 bases. Trimming removed 1 base from V and 2 bases from J; junction bases left unmatched: 9. CDR3 length equals 18 residues. Germline-derived CDR1 and CDR2 are LGHDT and YNNKEL (reference sequence). CDR3 sequence reads: CASSQGGTSELLTDTQYF. The DNA of the CDR3 is TGTGCCAGCAGCCAAGGAGGGACTAGCGAACTCCTCACAGATACGCAGTATTTT.

This clone was picked up a small number of times. The sample carries other DNA sequences with the same CDR3. The chain uses TRBV4-3 and TRBJ1-2; no firm D call. Germline lookup yields CDR1 LGHNA and CDR2 YSLEER. This CDR3 comprises 14 residues. Trimming took off 1 base at V and 0 bases at J, with 6 bases between the two ends. CDR3 protein: CASSQGPANYGYTF. The CDR3 nucleotides are TGCGCCAGCAGCCAAGGCCCAGCTAACTATGGCTACACCTTC.

V usage is TRBV30 and J usage is TRBJ1-1, with D possibly TRBD1 on 6 matching bases. Germline assignment: CDR1 GTSNPN and CDR2 SVGIG (reference sequence). The germline V and J ends were trimmed by 0 bases and 7 bases, with 18 bases remaining between them. This CDR3 is built from 15 residues. In DNA form, the CDR3 reads TGTGCCTGGAGTGTCAAGGACAGCCGAACTTTTGAAGCTTTCTTT. Protein: CAWSVKDSRTFEAFF. The full variable domain, in which reference TRBV30 and TRBJ1-1 provide the parts outside the CDR3, is SQTIHQWPATLVQPVGSPLSLECTVEGTSNPNLYWYRQAAGRGLQLLFYSVGIGQISSEVPQNLSASRPQDRQFILSSKKLLLSDSGFYLCAWSVKDSRTFEAFFGQGTRLTVV.

CDR3 DNA: TGTGCCAGCAGCTTTCGGACAGGTGAAAAACTGTTTTTT. Translation: CASSFRTGEKLFF. V is TRBV7-9 and J is TRBJ1-4, with TRBD1 matching 7 bases. CDR3 length: 13 residues. The V segment lost 3 bases and the J segment 7 bases; nucleotides outside the gene matches: 2. Germline CDR1 is SEHNR and CDR2 is FQNEAQ (reference sequence).

The genes are TRBV7-3 and TRBJ2-5; D call uncertain. The V end lost 5 bases, the J end lost 0 bases, and 7 bases lay between the germline ends. The CDR3 extends over 13 amino acids. Germline CDR1 reads SGHTA; CDR2 reads FQGTGA. The CDR3 here is CASSPRYQETQYF. In DNA form, the CDR3 reads TGTGCCAGCAGCCCCCGGTACCAAGAGACCCAGTACTTC. Full variable domain (outside the CDR3, taken from reference TRBV7-3 and TRBJ2-5): GAGVSQTPSNKVTEKGKYVELRCDPISGHTALYWYRQSLGQGPEFLIYFQGTGAADDSGLPNDRFFAVRPEGSVSTLKIQRTERGDSAVYLCASSPRYQETQYFGPGTRLLVL.

V gene TRBV5-5 combines with J gene TRBJ2-2; D is undetermined. In germline, CDR1 is SGHKS, CDR2 YYEKEE (reference sequence). V gave up 4 bases and J gave up 0 bases, with 10 bases separating them. The CDR3 length is 15 residues. The CDR3 sequence: CASSPNFANTGELFF. CDR3 coding DNA: TGTGCCAGCAGCCCAAACTTCGCGAACACCGGGGAGCTGTTTTTT.

This clone has only one observation. The chain links TRBV9 to TRBJ2-7, with 10 bases lining up with TRBD1. The CDR3 contains 15 residues. V dropped 5 bases and J dropped 3; count of bases not matched to a gene: 8. Germline assignment: CDR1 SGDLS and CDR2 YYNGEE. CDR3 amino acids: CASRANRDRGYEQYF. Here the CDR3 DNA reads TGTGCCAGCAGAGCAAACCGGGACAGGGGCTACGAGCAGTACTTC.